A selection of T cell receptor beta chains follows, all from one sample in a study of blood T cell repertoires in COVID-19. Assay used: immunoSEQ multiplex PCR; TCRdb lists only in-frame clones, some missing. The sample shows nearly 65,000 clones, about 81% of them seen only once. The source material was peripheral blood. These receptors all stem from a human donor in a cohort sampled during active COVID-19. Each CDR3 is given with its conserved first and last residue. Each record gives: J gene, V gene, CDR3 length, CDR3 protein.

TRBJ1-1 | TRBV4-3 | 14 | CASSQDRGNTEAFF
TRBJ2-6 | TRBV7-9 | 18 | CASSVSITQGTGANVLTF
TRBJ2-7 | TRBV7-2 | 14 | CASSEGTSGFEQYF
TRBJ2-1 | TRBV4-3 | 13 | CASSQDSDEEQFF
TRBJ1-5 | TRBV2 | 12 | CASRGSRQPQHF
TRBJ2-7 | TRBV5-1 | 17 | CASSLGGSGGAEYEQYF
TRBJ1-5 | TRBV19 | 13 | CASSFQGPGTQHF
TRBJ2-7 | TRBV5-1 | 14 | CASSPGTLTYEQYF
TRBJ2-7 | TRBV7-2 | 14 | CASSLVRGSYEQYF
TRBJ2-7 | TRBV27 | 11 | CATRGGYEQYF
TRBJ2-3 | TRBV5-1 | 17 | CASSPRTSGSAADTQYF
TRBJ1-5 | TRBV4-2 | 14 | CASSQGQGWEPQHF
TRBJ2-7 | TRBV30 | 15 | CAWSAGTGVVYEQYF
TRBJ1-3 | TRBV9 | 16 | CASSVGGGSSGNTIYF
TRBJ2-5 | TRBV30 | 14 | CAWRSTVWVKTQYF
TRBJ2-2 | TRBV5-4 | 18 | CASSLGRGGGANFRELFF
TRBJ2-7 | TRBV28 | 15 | CASSLRDIPSNEQYF
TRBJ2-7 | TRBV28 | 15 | CASSPPDRGLYEQYF
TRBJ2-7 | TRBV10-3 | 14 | CAVGPGQISYEQYF
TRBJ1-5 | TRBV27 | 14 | CASSFNRDGQPQHF
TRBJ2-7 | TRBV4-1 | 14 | CASSRVQNSYEQYF
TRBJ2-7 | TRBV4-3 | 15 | CASSQGISGGYEQYF
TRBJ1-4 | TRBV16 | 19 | CASSQAPGGTSATNEKLFF
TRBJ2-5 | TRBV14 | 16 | CASSQDSRGGPSTQYF
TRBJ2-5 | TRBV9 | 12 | CASSGTGGTQYF
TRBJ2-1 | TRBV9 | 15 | CASSVWGDSYNEQFF
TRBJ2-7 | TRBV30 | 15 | CAWRTSGKGLGEQYF
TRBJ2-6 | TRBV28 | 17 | CASSSPTGVFGANVLTF
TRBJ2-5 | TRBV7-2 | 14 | CASSLGGVRGTQYF
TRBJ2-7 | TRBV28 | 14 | CASTVGRVDYEQYF
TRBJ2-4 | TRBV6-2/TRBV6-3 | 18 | CASSSPTRAGGPGNIQYF
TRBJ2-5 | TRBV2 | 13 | CASRRQPQETQYF
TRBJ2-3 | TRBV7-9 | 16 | CASSLLGTSGGATQYF
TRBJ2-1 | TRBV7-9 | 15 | CASSSVGQFLYEQFF
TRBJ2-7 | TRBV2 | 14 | CASTGAADPYEQYF
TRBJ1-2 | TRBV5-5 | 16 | CASSASGTLELYGYTF
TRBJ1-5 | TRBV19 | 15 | CASRSGTRSNQPQHF
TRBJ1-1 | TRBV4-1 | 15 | CASSLKIQGHTEAFF
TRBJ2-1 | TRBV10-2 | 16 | CASNNLLAGGDNEQFF
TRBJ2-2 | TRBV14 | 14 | CASSQTGSAGELFF
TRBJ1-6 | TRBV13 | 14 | CASSLGSVDSPLHF
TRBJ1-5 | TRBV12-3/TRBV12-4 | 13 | CASSLWGDQPQHF
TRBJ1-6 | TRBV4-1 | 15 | CASSPFGRGDSPLHF
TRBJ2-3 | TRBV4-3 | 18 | CASSQDVHGTGNTDTQYF
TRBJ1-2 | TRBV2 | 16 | CASSGPHEGTNYGYTF
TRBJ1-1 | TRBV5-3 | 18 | CARSFIGTEDVKNTEAFF
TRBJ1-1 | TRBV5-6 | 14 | CASSRGYLNTEAFF